These 10 T cell receptor beta chains originate from one sample sequenced in a study of siplizumab effects on memory and regulatory T cells. Method: immunoSEQ multiplex PCR; TCRdb's copy keeps in-frame clones and lacks some. This table holds 85,000 to 130,000 clones, 94% found once. Sequencing input: Tregs sorted from blood. These receptor sequences come from a human donor in good health.

The chain joins TRBV7-6 to TRBJ1-2, with unresolved D. This CDR3 spans 14 amino acids. Trimming removed 1 base from V and 8 bases from J, with 14 bases in between. Germline V gene data show CDR1 as SGHVS and CDR2 as FNYEAQ. CDR3 residues: CASSLVRGNGGYTF. DNA for the CDR3: TGTGCCAGCAGCTTAGTAAGAGGAAACGGCGGCTACACCTTC.

The CDR3 loop is CATSVRLAGAYEQYF. The CDR3 DNA sequence: TGTGCCACCAGCGTCCGACTAGCGGGGGCCTACGAGCAGTACTTC. This sequence joins TRBV15 and TRBJ2-7; TRBD2 matches at 12 bases. Germline CDR1 and CDR2: LNHNV and YYDKDF (reference sequence). There are 15 residues in the CDR3. With 5 bases clipped from V and 2 bases from J, the junction kept 4 bases outside the gene matches.

The V call is TRBV4-1, the J call TRBJ2-7; 7 nucleotides align to TRBD1. After removal of 1 base from V and 5 bases from J, the junction contained 5 bases not matched to a gene. Germline CDR1 is MGHRA and CDR2 is YSYEKL. This CDR3 comprises 14 residues. The CDR3 sequence is CASSQGQGPNEQYF. The CDR3 nucleotides read TGCGCCAGCAGCCAAGGACAGGGTCCTAACGAGCAGTACTTC.

The chain combines TRBV5-1 with TRBJ2-7; D uncertain. Germline V gene sequence: CDR1 SGHRS, CDR2 YFSETQ. The CDR3 contains 12 residues. Trimming removed 4 bases at V and 5 bases at J, with 10 bases between. CDR3 coding DNA: TGCGCCAGCAGCCCCCAGAACGACGAGCAGTACTTC. This gives the protein CASSPQNDEQYF.

The chain is built from TRBV5-4 and TRBJ2-2; D might be TRBD2 (6 bases). The length of the CDR3 is 16 residues. Per the germline V gene, CDR1 is SGHNT and CDR2 is YYREEE (reference sequence). Trimming cost V 3 bases and J 0 bases, with 12 bases left between them. The CDR3 region has the DNA TGTGCCAGCAGCTCGGGACTCCTCGCGAACACCGGGGAGCTGTTTTTT. Amino acids: CASSSGLLANTGELFF.

The V gene is TRBV6-5, the J gene TRBJ2-1, with TRBD2 as a possible D gene (6 bases). The germline V gene encodes CDR1 MNHEY and CDR2 SVGAGI. V lost 4 bases and J lost 9, with 10 bases in between. The CDR3 runs 12 residues. CDR3 amino acids: CASSSIGSEQFF. For the CDR3, the DNA is TGTGCCAGCAGTTCGATCGGGAGTGAGCAGTTCTTC.

In the case of this clone: Germline and junction disagree at one end, which may indicate a read error. V usage is TRBV11-2 and J usage is TRBJ2-3, with TRBD2 matching over 7 bases. CDR1 and CDR2 from the germline V gene are SGHAT and FQNNGV. The CDR3 loop spans 14 amino acids. This CDR3 is CASTWGRVSDAQYF. The CDR3 region has the DNA TGTGCCAGCACTTGGGGGAGGGTGTCAGATGCGCAGTATTTT.

The rearrangement uses TRBV5-1 and TRBJ2-3; 16 bases match TRBD2. The CDR3 extends over 19 amino acids. With 4 bases clipped from V and 7 bases from J, the junction kept 15 bases outside the gene matches. The germline V gene encodes CDR1 SGHRS and CDR2 YFSETQ. The CDR3 spells CASSRGLAGGPAAVNTQYF. CDR3 DNA: TGCGCCAGCAGCAGGGGACTAGCGGGAGGGCCGGCGGCCGTAAATACGCAGTATTTT. The whole variable domain, remainder taken from reference TRBV5-1 and TRBJ2-3, is KAGVTQTPRYLIKTRGQQVTLSCSPISGHRSVSWYQQTPGQGLQFLFEYFSETQRNKGNFPGRFSGRQFSNSRSEMNVSTLELGDSALYLCASSRGLAGGPAAVNTQYFGPGTRLTVL.

The chain recombines TRBV4-1 with TRBJ2-6; D is undetermined. Germline CDR1 is MGHRA and CDR2 is YSYEKL. The ends were cut back, 0 bases at V and 0 bases at J, with 6 bases in the middle. The CDR3 contains 16 residues. CDR3 bases: TGCGCCAGCAGCCAAGATCCCTACTCTGGGGCCAACGTCCTGACTTTC. Translated: CASSQDPYSGANVLTF.

The J gene is TRBJ2-2, the V gene TRBV9; D is possibly TRBD1 (5 bases). V gave up 3 bases and J gave up 6 bases, with 12 bases separating them. This CDR3 is 14 amino acids long. The V gene's germline CDR1 is SGDLS and CDR2 YYNGEE. CDR3 region: CASSEGIAAGELFF. The CDR3 DNA is TGTGCCAGCAGCGAGGGGATAGCCGCCGGGGAGCTGTTTTTT.